This TCR beta chain came from a study of T cell responses to AZD1222 COVID-19 vaccine. Findings and limits, study-wide: Nearly half of spike-specific TCRs reportedly go after variant regions that carry no mutations. After the peak T cell response, and only then, were repertoires sampled. Donors were largely white British and mainly female; clonal diversity was possibly underestimated.

Sequenced by immunoSEQ multiplex PCR; TCRdb stores in-frame clones only, minus some. The table lists about 120,000 clones, about 93% of them singletons, with roughly 4.2% in the top ten. Trimming removed 3 bases from V and 8 bases from J; junction bases left unmatched: 8. Germline CDR1 and CDR2: MDHEN and SYDVKM. The CDR3 is 16 amino acids. As concerns this clone: Its target is not known.

Material: peripheral blood, obtained 28 days after the second dose of the MenACWY control vaccine. The V gene is TRBV28, the J gene TRBJ1-4, with 11 bases fitting TRBD1. The sequence derives from an adult who received the MenACWY meningococcal vaccine as a control. CDR3 DNA: TGTGCCAGCAGTTTCGGGGACAGGGGGGCGATAGAAAAACTGTTTTTT. Amino acids: CASSFGDRGAIEKLFF. The whole variable domain, filled in from reference TRBV28 and TRBJ1-4, reads DVKVTQSSRYLVKRTGEKVFLECVQDMDHENMFWYRQDPGLGLRLIYFSYDVKMKEKGDIPEGYSVSREKKERFSLILESASTNQTSMYLCASSFGDRGAIEKLFFGSGTQLSVL.